The rows below give T cell receptor beta chains drawn from one sample of a study of T cell changes during pregnancy in multiple sclerosis. TCRdb's table, derived via immunoSEQ multiplex PCR, lists solely in-frame clones and lacks some. The profile shows 60,000 to 75,000 clones, about 93% of them singletons. Sequencing used CD8+ T cells from peripheral blood mononuclear cells, obtained in the second trimester of pregnancy. The receptors were sampled from a female donor with multiple sclerosis, enrolled in a pregnancy study. CDR3s include the opening cysteine and the closing phenylalanine or tryptophan. Each record gives: J gene, D gene, clone size, V gene, CDR3 protein, CDR3 DNA. D genes are given only for firm matches. Rows may omit the clone size; those that give it use once, few, many or a size class.

>TRBJ1-1|NA|NA|TRBV19
CASRPGGYTEAFF
TGTGCCAGTAGGCCGGGAGGGTACACTGAAGCTTTCTTT
>TRBJ2-3|TRBD2|NA|TRBV10-2
CASSVGGRHIDTQYF
TGCGCCAGCAGTGTCGGCGGGAGACATATAGATACGCAGTATTTT
>TRBJ2-7|NA|NA|TRBV4-1
CASSPGWGGDEQYF
TGCGCCAGCAGCCCGGGGTGGGGGGGCGACGAGCAGTACTTC
>TRBJ2-7|TRBD2|NA|TRBV27
CASSLRREGYEQYF
TGTGCCAGCAGTTTACGTCGGGAGGGCTACGAGCAGTACTTC
>TRBJ2-4|NA|NA|TRBV15
CATSTGAKNIQYF
TGTGCCACCAGCACAGGGGCCAAAAACATTCAGTACTTC
>TRBJ1-4|NA|NA|TRBV6-5
CASSYRWQGRDEKLFF
TGTGCCAGCAGTTATCGCTGGCAGGGGAGGGATGAAAAACTGTTTTTT
>TRBJ2-7|NA|NA|TRBV13
CASSLGRSYEQYF
TGTGCCAGCAGCTTGGGCCGCTCCTACGAGCAGTACTTC
>TRBJ2-7|NA|NA|TRBV27
CASSPLTYSYEQYF
TGTGCCAGCAGTCCCCTGACATATTCCTACGAGCAGTACTTC
>TRBJ2-1|NA|NA|TRBV7-8
CASSTNGRSEQFF
TGTGCCAGCAGCACCAACGGTCGTTCGGAGCAGTTCTTC
>TRBJ2-2|TRBD2|NA|TRBV19
CASSTGLAGGVNTGELFF
TGTGCCAGTAGTACGGGACTAGCGGGAGGAGTTAATACCGGGGAGCTGTTTTTT
>TRBJ1-1|NA|NA|TRBV30
CAWGKYQGSAEAFF
TGTGCCTGGGGGAAGTATCAGGGGTCAGCTGAAGCTTTCTTT
>TRBJ1-5|TRBD1|NA|TRBV28
CASSSGQYSNQPQHF
TGTGCCAGCAGTTCGGGACAGTATAGCAATCAGCCCCAGCATTTT
>TRBJ2-1|TRBD2|once|TRBV7-9
CASSSGLAGEQFF
TGTGCCAGCAGCTCGGGACTAGCGGGGGAGCAGTTCTTC
>TRBJ2-7|TRBD1|NA|TRBV27
CASSLNRDRGYEQYF
TGTGCCAGCAGTTTAAACCGGGACAGGGGCTACGAGCAGTACTTC
>TRBJ2-7|TRBD2|NA|TRBV10-1
CASSVLAGGSYEQYF
TGCGCCAGCAGTGTGCTAGCGGGAGGCTCCTACGAGCAGTACTTC
>TRBJ2-1|TRBD2|NA|TRBV11-3
CASSLGGTSYNEQFF
TGTGCCAGCAGCTTAGGTGGGACTAGTTACAATGAGCAGTTCTTC
>TRBJ1-2|TRBD1|NA|TRBV27
CASSPSGGYGYGYTF
TGTGCCAGCAGCCCGTCAGGGGGATACGGCTATGGCTACACCTTC
>TRBJ2-7|NA|once|TRBV7-2
CASSPSNTYEQYF
TGTGCCAGCAGCCCCTCGAACACCTACGAGCAGTACTTC